What follows is one TCR beta chain and its context. How the authors handled the data: For nucleated cells, counts were estimated from reference gene primer amplification. This table comes from immunoSEQ multiplex PCR, and its TCRdb copy is limited to in-frame clones, with some not included. The D gene and trimming were derived from the DNA, and the V and J assignments and clone size from that table. Altogether fewer than 200,000 clones are present, about 81% being singletons, with the ten largest covering approximately 9.1%. The CDR3 has 13 amino acids. The V segment lost 6 bases and the J segment 3 bases; nucleotides outside the gene matches: 1. CDR1 ENHRY and CDR2 SYGVKD come from the germline V gene. The data derive from a study of blood T cell repertoires in COVID-19. Study at large: Specimens from acute and convalescent COVID-19 originated in the United States, Italy and Spain. T cells, B-cell-depleted T cells, or PBMCs provided the cDNA or gDNA that served as material.

The chain has TRBV10-3 and TRBJ1-4; 7 bases match TRBD1. The sequencing input was peripheral blood. The clonotype was recovered from a woman aged 70-85 years with acute or convalescent COVID-19. This chain's CDR3 is CAISGTANEKLFF. As DNA, the CDR3 is TGTGCCATCAGCGGGACAGCTAATGAAAAACTGTTTTTT.